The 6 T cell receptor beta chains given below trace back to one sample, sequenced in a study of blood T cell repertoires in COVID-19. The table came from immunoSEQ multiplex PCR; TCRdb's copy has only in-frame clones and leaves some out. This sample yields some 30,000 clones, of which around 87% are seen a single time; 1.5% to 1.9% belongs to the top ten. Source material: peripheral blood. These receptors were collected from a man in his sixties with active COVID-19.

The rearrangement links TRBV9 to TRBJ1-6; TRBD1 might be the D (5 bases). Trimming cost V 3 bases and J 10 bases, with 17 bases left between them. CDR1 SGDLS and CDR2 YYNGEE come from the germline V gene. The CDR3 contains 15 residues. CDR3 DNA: TGTGCCAGCAGCGAGGGGACTGGGGTAGGGTCACCCCTCCACTTT. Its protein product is CASSEGTGVGSPLHF.

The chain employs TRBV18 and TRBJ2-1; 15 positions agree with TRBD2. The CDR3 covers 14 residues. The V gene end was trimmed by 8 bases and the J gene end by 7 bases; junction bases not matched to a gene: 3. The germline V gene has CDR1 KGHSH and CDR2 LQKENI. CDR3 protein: CASGLAGGRNEQFF. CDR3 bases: TGTGCCAGCGGACTAGCGGGGGGGCGTAATGAGCAGTTCTTC.

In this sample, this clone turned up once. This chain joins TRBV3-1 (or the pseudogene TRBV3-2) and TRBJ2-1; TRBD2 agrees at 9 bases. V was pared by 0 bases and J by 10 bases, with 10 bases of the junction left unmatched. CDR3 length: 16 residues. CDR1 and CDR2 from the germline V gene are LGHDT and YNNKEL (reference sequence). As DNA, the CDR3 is TGTGCCAGCAGCCAAGATTTGGCGGGGGGGCGGCACGAGCAGTTCTTC. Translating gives CASSQDLAGGRHEQFF.

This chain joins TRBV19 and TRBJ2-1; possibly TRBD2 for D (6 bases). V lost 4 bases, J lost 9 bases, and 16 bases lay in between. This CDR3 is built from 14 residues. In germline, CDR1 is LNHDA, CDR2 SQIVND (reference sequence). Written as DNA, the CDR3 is TGTGCCAGTAGTAGCTCCCGGGGGAGTGGTGAGCAGTTCTTC. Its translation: CASSSSRGSGEQFF.

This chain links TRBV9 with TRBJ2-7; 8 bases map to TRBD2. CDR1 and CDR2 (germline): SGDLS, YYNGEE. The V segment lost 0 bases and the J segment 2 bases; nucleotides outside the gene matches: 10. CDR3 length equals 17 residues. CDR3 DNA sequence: TGTGCCAGCAGCGTAGGGGCAGGGACTAGGGGAGCCTACGAGCAGTACTTC. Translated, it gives CASSVGAGTRGAYEQYF.

The CDR3 DNA follows: TGCGCCAGCAGCTGGGGGACAGGGGGCACCGGGGAGCTGTTTTTT. This translates into CASSWGTGGTGELFF. The gene calls are TRBV5-1 and TRBJ2-2; TRBD1 agrees at 11 bases. Germline CDR1 reads SGHRS; CDR2 reads YFSETQ. This CDR3 is 15 amino acids long. The ends lost 3 bases at V and 4 bases at J; junction bases unmatched: 2.